These T cell receptor beta chains were read from a single sample in a study of cytomegalovirus exposure and HLA in healthy donors. Method: immunoSEQ multiplex PCR; TCRdb's copy keeps in-frame clones and lacks some. In the table there are 180,000 or so clones, less than 80% of which are singletons. Source material: PBMCs. Receptors were obtained from a man younger than 35 in good health and CMV-seronegative. CDR3s include the opening cysteine and the closing phenylalanine or tryptophan. The order of the fields is J gene, D gene, V gene, clone size, CDR3 protein, CDR3 DNA. A D gene is named only where the DNA matches it firmly. Some rows have no size entry. The others give once, few or many, or a class for an expanded clone.

j_gene: TRBJ2-7; d_gene: TRBD2; v_gene: TRBV9; abundance: -; CDR3aa: CASSVDGRSSYEQYF; CDR3nt: TGTGCCAGCAGCGTAGACGGGAGGTCCTCCTACGAGCAGTACTTC
j_gene: TRBJ2-1; d_gene: TRBD2; v_gene: TRBV5-5; abundance: -; CDR3aa: CASSFRAGGPYNEQFF; CDR3nt: TGTGCCAGCAGCTTCCGAGCGGGGGGGCCCTACAATGAGCAGTTCTTC
j_gene: TRBJ2-5; d_gene: -; v_gene: TRBV21-1; abundance: -; CDR3aa: CASSQRDSQETQYF; CDR3nt: TGTGCCAGCAGCCAACGGGACAGTCAAGAGACCCAGTACTTC
j_gene: TRBJ2-7; d_gene: -; v_gene: TRBV6-5; abundance: -; CDR3aa: CASSYSGAYEQHF; CDR3nt: TGTGCCAGCAGTTACTCCGGAGCTTACGAGCAGCACTTC
j_gene: TRBJ2-1; d_gene: -; v_gene: TRBV5-1; abundance: -; CDR3aa: CASSSNNEQFF; CDR3nt: TGCGCCAGCAGCTCAAACAATGAGCAGTTCTTC
j_gene: TRBJ1-4; d_gene: -; v_gene: TRBV7-6; abundance: -; CDR3aa: CASSLDRAGREKLFF; CDR3nt: TGTGCCAGCAGCTTAGATCGGGCAGGGAGGGAAAAACTGTTTTTT
j_gene: TRBJ2-1; d_gene: -; v_gene: TRBV2; abundance: -; CDR3aa: CASSATVSSYNEQFF; CDR3nt: TGTGCCAGCAGCGCTACAGTGAGCTCCTACAATGAGCAGTTCTTC
j_gene: TRBJ2-7; d_gene: TRBD1; v_gene: TRBV9; abundance: -; CDR3aa: CASSEGQGLAEGYEQYF; CDR3nt: TGTGCCAGCAGCGAGGGACAGGGGCTCGCCGAGGGCTACGAGCAGTACTTC
j_gene: TRBJ1-4; d_gene: -; v_gene: TRBV2; abundance: -; CDR3aa: CASRDSNEKLFF; CDR3nt: TGTGCCAGCAGAGACAGTAATGAAAAACTGTTTTTT
j_gene: TRBJ2-7; d_gene: TRBD2; v_gene: TRBV5-1; abundance: few; CDR3aa: CASSGLTYEQYF; CDR3nt: TGCGCCAGTAGCGGGCTAACCTACGAGCAGTACTTC
j_gene: TRBJ2-1; d_gene: TRBD2; v_gene: TRBV10-3; abundance: -; CDR3aa: CAISAGRASYNEQFF; CDR3nt: TGTGCCATCAGTGCGGGGAGGGCCTCCTACAATGAGCAGTTCTTC
j_gene: TRBJ2-3; d_gene: -; v_gene: TRBV7-8; abundance: once; CDR3aa: CASSPQISTDTQYF; CDR3nt: TGTGCCAGCAGCCCACAGATTAGCACAGATACGCAGTATTTT
j_gene: TRBJ2-7; d_gene: -; v_gene: TRBV18; abundance: -; CDR3aa: CASSLEARAYEQYF; CDR3nt: TGTGCCAGCTCACTGGAGGCTCGTGCTTACGAGCAGTACTTC
j_gene: TRBJ2-7; d_gene: TRBD1; v_gene: TRBV5-1; abundance: once; CDR3aa: CASNVDRTYEQYF; CDR3nt: TGCGCCAGCAACGTGGACAGGACCTACGAGCAGTACTTC
j_gene: TRBJ1-2; d_gene: -; v_gene: TRBV5-1; abundance: once; CDR3aa: CASSLEGRGSEGYGYTF; CDR3nt: TGCGCCAGCAGCTTGGAAGGGAGGGGGTCCGAAGGCTATGGCTACACCTTC
j_gene: TRBJ1-1; d_gene: -; v_gene: TRBV29-1; abundance: -; CDR3aa: CSVGQLMNTEAFF; CDR3nt: TGCAGCGTCGGACAGCTCATGAACACTGAAGCTTTCTTT
j_gene: TRBJ1-6; d_gene: -; v_gene: TRBV18; abundance: -; CDR3aa: CASSLPSAADSPLHF; CDR3nt: TGTGCCAGCTCACTCCCCTCAGCGGCCGATTCACCCCTCCACTTT
j_gene: TRBJ2-7; d_gene: -; v_gene: TRBV5-1; abundance: -; CDR3aa: CASSPRGEQYF; CDR3nt: TGCGCCAGCAGCCCGAGAGGCGAGCAGTACTTC
j_gene: TRBJ2-2; d_gene: -; v_gene: TRBV7-7; abundance: -; CDR3aa: CASSNVAGPNTGELFF; CDR3nt: TGTGCTAGCAGCAACGTGGCGGGCCCGAACACCGGGGAGCTGTTTTTT
j_gene: TRBJ1-4; d_gene: -; v_gene: TRBV19; abundance: -; CDR3aa: CASSSPRVANEKLFF; CDR3nt: TGTGCCAGTAGTTCCCCGCGGGTAGCTAATGAAAAACTGTTTTTT
j_gene: TRBJ1-5; d_gene: -; v_gene: TRBV5-6; abundance: -; CDR3aa: CASSLGGVNQPQHF; CDR3nt: TGTGCCAGCAGCTTAGGGGGTGTCAATCAGCCCCAGCATTTT
j_gene: TRBJ2-1; d_gene: -; v_gene: TRBV7-6; abundance: -; CDR3aa: CASSRWGQGTEQFF; CDR3nt: TGTGCCAGCAGCCGTTGGGGACAAGGGACTGAGCAGTTCTTC
j_gene: TRBJ2-3; d_gene: -; v_gene: TRBV4-1; abundance: -; CDR3aa: CASSQRSDTQYF; CDR3nt: TGCGCCAGCAGCCAACGGTCGGATACGCAGTATTTT
j_gene: TRBJ2-7; d_gene: TRBD2; v_gene: TRBV4-1; abundance: -; CDR3aa: CASSQEGGFGTQYF; CDR3nt: TGCGCCAGCAGCCAAGAGGGAGGGTTCGGGACGCAGTACTTC
j_gene: TRBJ2-3; d_gene: TRBD2; v_gene: TRBV28; abundance: -; CDR3aa: CAAGLAGITDTQYF; CDR3nt: TGTGCCGCCGGACTAGCGGGAATCACAGATACGCAGTATTTT
j_gene: TRBJ1-4; d_gene: -; v_gene: TRBV4-1; abundance: -; CDR3aa: CASSQDRSVQGNEKLFF; CDR3nt: TGCGCCAGCAGCCAAGATCGATCCGTTCAGGGTAATGAAAAACTGTTTTTT